A single sample is the source of the 19 T cell receptor beta chains below, sequenced in a study of blood T cell repertoires in COVID-19. Using immunoSEQ multiplex PCR, the repertoire was profiled, and TCRdb retains in-frame clones only, with some absent. Found here are over 300,000 clones, 85% to 90% of them singletons; the top ten hold 6.5%. The specimen was peripheral blood. These receptors originate from a man aged 18 to 30 with active or convalescent COVID-19.

The rearrangement uses TRBV11-2 and TRBJ2-1; tentative D call: TRBD2 (6 bases). Germline V lookup: CDR1 SGHAT, CDR2 FQNNGV. Trimming removed 5 bases at V and 4 bases at J, with 21 bases between. CDR3 length equals 17 residues. The DNA of the CDR3 is TGTGCCAGCAGCAGACCCAGGGCGGGGCAAAGATACAATGAGCAGTTCTTC. It is translated as CASSRPRAGQRYNEQFF.

The rearrangement joins TRBV5-5 to TRBJ2-5; 8 bases fit TRBD1. The germline V gene has CDR1 SGHKS and CDR2 YYEKEE (reference sequence). The CDR3 sequence is 15 residues long. With 4 bases clipped from V and 2 bases from J, the junction kept 7 bases outside the gene matches. The CDR3 nucleotides are TGTGCCAGCAGCCCGGGACAGGTTGAGCAAGAGACCCAGTACTTC. Its protein is CASSPGQVEQETQYF.

This chain uses TRBV7-3 with TRBJ2-3, with D possibly matching TRBD2 (5 bases). With 4 bases removed from V and 10 bases from J, the gap between germline ends came to 18 bases. The CDR3 has 14 amino acids. Germline V gene lookup returns CDR1 SGHTA and CDR2 FQGTGA. The CDR3 region is CASSSLPEDLAQYF. DNA of the CDR3: TGTGCCAGCAGCTCTCTCCCTGAGGACTTGGCGCAGTATTTT.

The V call is TRBV27, the J call TRBJ1-2; D gene uncertain. V was shortened by 7 bases and J by 6 bases, with 15 bases between the two germline ends. Germline CDR1 MNHEY, CDR2 SMNVEV (reference sequence). The CDR3 has 13 residues. CDR3 sequence (DNA): TGTGCCAGCAAATTATCCCCTAAGAATGGCTACACCTTC. Translating gives CASKLSPKNGYTF.

The chain combines TRBV11-2 with TRBJ2-1; tentative D call: TRBD2 (5 bases). The CDR3 is 11 residues long. V was cut by 5 bases and J by 12 bases, with 11 bases left in between. Germline lookup yields CDR1 SGHAT and CDR2 FQNNGV. CDR3 DNA: TGTGCCAGCAGCCCAAGGACTTCGCAGTTCTTC. Encoded protein: CASSPRTSQFF.

The chain has TRBV12-3 or TRBV12-4 and TRBJ1-5, with D perhaps TRBD1 (6 bases). V gave up 6 bases and J gave up 5 bases, with 11 bases separating them. The CDR3 has 13 amino acids. The CDR3 bases are TGTGCCAGCAGAACAGGGTACGATCAGCCCCAGCATTTT. Encoded protein: CASRTGYDQPQHF.

V gene TRBV24-1 combines with J gene TRBJ2-1; TRBD2 agrees at 9 bases. The CDR3 is 18 amino acids. V shed 0 bases, J shed 9 bases, and the junction held 14 bases outside the gene matches. Germline V lookup: CDR1 KGHDR, CDR2 SFDVKD. The CDR3 spells CATSDLPQGTSQFGEQFF. CDR3 sequence (DNA): TGTGCCACCAGTGATTTGCCCCAGGGGACTAGCCAGTTTGGTGAGCAGTTCTTC.

This clone was recorded only once. J is TRBJ1-4 and V is TRBV11-2, with D perhaps TRBD1 (6 bases). V lost 8 bases and J lost 5, with 15 bases in between. The CDR3 is made up of 14 amino acids. CDR1 is SGHAT, CDR2 FQNNGV, per germline. CDR3: CASSPRGPNEKLFF. Here the CDR3 DNA reads TGTGCCAGCTCCCCCAGGGGCCCGAATGAAAAACTGTTTTTT.

V gene TRBV5-1 combines with J gene TRBJ2-1; a weak D match, TRBD2 (6 bases). Trimming took 1 base from V and 2 from J, leaving 13 bases between them. Germline assignment: CDR1 SGHRS and CDR2 YFSETQ. This CDR3 spans 16 amino acids. For the CDR3, the DNA is TGCGCCAGCAGCTTGCCGGTCGGGGGTCCCTACAATGAGCAGTTCTTC. As protein: CASSLPVGGPYNEQFF.

The chain couples TRBV3-1 (or the pseudogene TRBV3-2) to TRBJ1-3, with unresolved D. This CDR3 has 15 amino acids. Germline values: CDR1 LGHDT, CDR2 YNNKEL (reference sequence). V was trimmed by 4 bases and J by 0 bases, leaving 10 bases between them. The CDR3: CASSRIRDSGNTIYF. The CDR3 DNA sequence: TGTGCCAGCAGCCGGATCCGGGACTCTGGAAACACCATATATTTT.

This chain uses TRBV3-1 (or the pseudogene TRBV3-2) with TRBJ1-1; D may be TRBD1 (5 bases). This CDR3 has 15 residues. In germline, CDR1 is LGHDT, CDR2 YNNKEL (reference sequence). Trimming took off 2 bases at V and 4 bases at J, with 14 bases between the two ends. In DNA form, the CDR3 reads TGTGCCAGCAGCCAACCGGGGGGACGGAGCACTGAAGCTTTCTTT. Protein: CASSQPGGRSTEAFF.

V gene TRBV28 combines with J gene TRBJ2-2, with D possibly TRBD2 on 6 matching bases. This CDR3 spans 14 amino acids. Germline CDR1 is MDHEN and CDR2 is SYDVKM. Trimming removed 6 bases from V and 7 bases from J, with 15 bases in between. This CDR3 is CASSLSGGVGELFF. The CDR3 region has the DNA TGTGCCAGCAGCCTCTCGGGCGGGGTCGGGGAGCTGTTTTTT.

The chain combines TRBV27 with TRBJ2-1, with 11 bases that match TRBD2. The CDR3 has 15 residues. Germline CDR1 reads MNHEY; CDR2 reads SMNVEV (reference sequence). V lost 5 bases and J lost 9; bases outside the gene matches: 9. CDR3 residues: CASSPLAGGVGEQFF. For the CDR3, the DNA is TGTGCCAGCAGTCCCTTAGCGGGGGGGGTTGGTGAGCAGTTCTTC.

Concerning this clone itself: An end of the junction differs from the germline gene, which may be a read error. The V call is TRBV7-8, the J call TRBJ2-5; TRBD2 matches at 9 bases. The CDR3 sequence is 15 residues long. Germline-derived CDR1 and CDR2 are SGHVS and FQNEAQ. CDR3 in amino acids: CASRLAGVFQETQYF. The CDR3 DNA reads as TGTGCCAGCAGATTAGCGGGAGTGTTTCAAGAGACCCAGTACTTC.

This clone was counted a few times. The genes are TRBV9 and TRBJ2-2; D possibly corresponds to TRBD1 (6 bases). With 3 bases removed from V and 6 bases from J, the gap between germline ends came to 12 bases. Germline values: CDR1 SGDLS, CDR2 YYNGEE. CDR3 length: 14 amino acids. The CDR3 loop is CASSAFTGPGELFF. DNA for the CDR3: TGTGCCAGCAGCGCTTTCACAGGGCCCGGGGAGCTGTTTTTT.

This sequence joins TRBV29-1 and TRBJ1-1, with D uncertain. The CDR3 contains 12 residues. The V and J ends lost 7 bases and 3 bases respectively, with 12 bases between them. From germline, CDR1 is SQVTM and CDR2 ANQGSEA. The CDR3 region is CSAWRSDTEAFF. CDR3 nucleotide sequence: TGCAGCGCCTGGAGATCGGACACTGAAGCTTTCTTT.

The chain uses TRBV11-2 and TRBJ2-2; TRBD1 matches 8 bases. The V gene end was trimmed by 3 bases and the J gene end by 4 bases; junction bases not matched to a gene: 4. The germline gives CDR1 SGHAT, CDR2 FQNNGV. The length of the CDR3 is 15 residues. For the CDR3, the DNA is TGTGCCAGCAGCTTCCGACAGGGGAGCACCGGGGAGCTGTTTTTT. Protein: CASSFRQGSTGELFF. Combining the CDR3 with reference TRBV11-2 and TRBJ2-2 gives the whole variable domain EAGVAQSPRYKIIEKRQSVAFWCNPISGHATLYWYQQILGQGPKLLIQFQNNGVVDDSQLPKDRFSAERLKGVDSTLKIQPAKLEDSAVYLCASSFRQGSTGELFFGEGSRLTVL.

The gene calls are TRBV6-5 and TRBJ1-1; a possible D gene is TRBD1 (6 bases). V shed 6 bases and J shed 5 bases, with 13 bases lying between them. CDR1 and CDR2 (germline): MNHEY, SVGAGI. CDR3 length equals 13 residues. The chain's CDR3 is CASRARGNTEAFF. CDR3 DNA sequence: TGTGCCAGCAGGGCGAGGGGGAATACTGAAGCTTTCTTT.

As concerns this clone: Other nucleotide sequences in the sample specify the same CDR3. V and J are TRBV5-1 and TRBJ2-1; no firm D call. V lost 0 bases, J lost 4 bases, and 8 bases lay in between. Germline V gene lookup returns CDR1 SGHRS and CDR2 YFSETQ. This CDR3 is 14 amino acids long. CDR3 nucleotide sequence: TGCGCCAGCAGCTTGGGCGGAGAGTACAATGAGCAGTTCTTC. Its translation: CASSLGGEYNEQFF. Variable domain in full (rest from reference TRBV5-1 and TRBJ2-1): KAGVTQTPRYLIKTRGQQVTLSCSPISGHRSVSWYQQTPGQGLQFLFEYFSETQRNKGNFPGRFSGRQFSNSRSEMNVSTLELGDSALYLCASSLGGEYNEQFFGPGTRLTVL.